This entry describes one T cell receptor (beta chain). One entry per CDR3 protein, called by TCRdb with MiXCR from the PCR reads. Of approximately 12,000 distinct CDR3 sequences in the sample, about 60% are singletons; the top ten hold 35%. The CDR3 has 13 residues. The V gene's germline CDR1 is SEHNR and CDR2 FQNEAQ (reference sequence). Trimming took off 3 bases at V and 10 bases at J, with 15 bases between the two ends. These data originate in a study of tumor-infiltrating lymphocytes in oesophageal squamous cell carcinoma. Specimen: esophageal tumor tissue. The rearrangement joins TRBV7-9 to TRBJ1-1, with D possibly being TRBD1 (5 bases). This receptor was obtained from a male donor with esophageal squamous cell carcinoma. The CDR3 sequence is CASSFLSGTSAFF. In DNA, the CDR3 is TGTGCCAGCAGCTTCTTGTCCGGGACGTCAGCTTTCTTT.